The TCR beta chain under discussion was sequenced for a study of PD-1 blockade in classical Hodgkin lymphoma. Whole-study results and caveats: Reports indicated that newly diagnosed patients had lower baseline TCR diversity than healthy donors did.

This clone occurred a few times. The antigen remains undetermined. Libraries were prepared by immunoSEQ multiplex PCR; TCRdb keeps only in-frame clonotypes and omits some of them. The sample holds roughly 140,000 clones, about 78% seen once. All patients experienced relapse after autologous stem cell transplantation, and brentuximab vedotin exposure was variable. V dropped 1 base and J dropped 7 bases, with 5 bases sitting between them. The CDR3 has 13 amino acids. Germline lookup yields CDR1 SGHNT and CDR2 YENEEA. The TCR comes from a human donor with classical Hodgkin lymphoma. Sequencing used peripheral blood mononuclear cells (PBMCs), obtained before the second cycle of nivolumab. V gene TRBV11-3 combines with J gene TRBJ1-6; D is uncertain. The CDR3, as DNA: TGTGCCAGCAGCTTAGCCAACAATTCACCCCTCCACTTT. Protein sequence: CASSLANNSPLHF.